In its sample, the clone carrying this TCR beta chain was seen many times. This entry is derived from a study of regulatory T cells in long-lasting Graves disease. CDR3 regions were amplified by Arm-PCR using iRepertoire HTBI primers to build TCR beta libraries. TCRdb itself ran the multiplex PCR reads through MiXCR, one entry per CDR3 protein. This sample has over 300,000 distinct CDR3 sequences; roughly a fifth occur once, and the top ten carry less than 35%. Time point defined: persistent/refractory GD, antithyroid drugs over 5 years with positive TRAb. Preparation of the TCR library used RNA extracted from PBMCs. An endocrinology department located in Xi'an, China, was where the patients came from. Germline CDR1 SEHNR, CDR2 FQNEAQ (reference sequence). The CDR3 consists of 15 residues. V was trimmed by 2 bases and J by 0 bases, leaving 11 bases between them.

The sequencing here drew on peripheral blood mononuclear cells (PBMCs), taken when the disease was refractory, from a patient treated with antithyroid drugs. The J gene is TRBJ2-7, the V gene TRBV7-9; D is unresolved. The origin of this receptor is a female donor with Graves disease. CDR3 protein: CASSLYGQPSYEQYF. In DNA, the CDR3 is TGTGCCAGCAGCTTATACGGCCAGCCCTCCTACGAGCAGTACTTC.